This T cell receptor beta chain is drawn from a study of cytomegalovirus exposure and HLA in healthy donors. Repertoires were generated with immunoSEQ multiplex PCR, while TCRdb's copy carries only in-frame clones and drops some. The top ten clones hold around 3.4% of a sample with some 120,000 clones, roughly 86% of them seen once. Per the germline V gene, CDR1 is SGHNT and CDR2 is YYREEE (reference sequence). The CDR3 runs 15 residues. V shed 4 bases and J 4 bases; nucleotides not matched to a gene: 3. This TCR was sampled from a man aged 30 to 39 in good health and CMV-seronegative. The V call is TRBV5-4, the J call TRBJ2-1; 12 bases match TRBD2. The sample taken for sequencing was PBMCs. CDR3: CASSLTSGGYNEQFF. The CDR3 DNA sequence: TGTGCCAGCAGCCTGACTAGCGGGGGTTACAATGAGCAGTTCTTC.